This TCR beta chain was obtained from a study of CXCR3-negative and CXCR3-positive naive CD8 T cells. Across the whole study: Overall TRB read output was about 135 million, and each library contained about 1.5 +/- 0.3 million reads.

Each CD8+ T cell subset was sorted in triplicate, some 270,000 cells each. Turning to this clonotype: The antigen is unknown.

Each TRB cDNA library was prepared by 5' RACE (with UMI labels). TCRdb reprocessed the 5' RACE reads; each CDR3 protein has one entry and no DNA is given. The sample's table shows about 120,000 distinct CDR3 sequences. Study-level points and caveats: For CXCR3-positive naive cells, TRB CDR3s were more hydrophobic than those of CXCR3-negative naive cells. Similar TRBV-TRBJ gene usage was seen in naive CXCR3-negative and CXCR3-positive cells, but not in memory cells.

The source is a human donor in good health. Some clones in this sample may be carry-over from other donors' samples. The sample was naive CXCR3+ CD8+ T cells from blood. Subset specified: CD45RO-CCR7+CD27+CD95- naive CD8+ T cells expressing CXCR3 (TNR3+).

The CDR3 protein is CASSLRQGREQYF. The J gene is TRBJ2-7, the V gene TRBV7-9; TCRdb calls TRBD1, which cannot be checked without DNA. This CDR3 has 13 amino acids. CDR1 is SEHNR, CDR2 FQNEAQ, per germline (reference sequence).